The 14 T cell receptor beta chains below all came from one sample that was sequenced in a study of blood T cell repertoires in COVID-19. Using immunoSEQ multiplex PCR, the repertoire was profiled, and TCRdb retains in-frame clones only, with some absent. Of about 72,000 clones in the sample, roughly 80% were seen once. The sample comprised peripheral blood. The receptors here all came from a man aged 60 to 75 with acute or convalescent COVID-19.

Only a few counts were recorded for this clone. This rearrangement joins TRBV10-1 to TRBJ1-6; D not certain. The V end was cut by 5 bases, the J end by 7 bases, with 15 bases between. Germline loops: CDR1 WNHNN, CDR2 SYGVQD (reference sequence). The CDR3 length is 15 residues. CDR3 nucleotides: TGCGCCAGCAGTTCAACGGGGATCTGGAATTCACCCCTCCACTTT. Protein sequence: CASSSTGIWNSPLHF.

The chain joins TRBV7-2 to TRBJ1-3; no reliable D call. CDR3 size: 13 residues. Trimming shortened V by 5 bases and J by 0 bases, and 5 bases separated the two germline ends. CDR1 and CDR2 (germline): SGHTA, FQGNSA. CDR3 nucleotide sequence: TGTGCCAGCAGCGTGTACTCTGGAAACACCATATATTTT. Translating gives CASSVYSGNTIYF.

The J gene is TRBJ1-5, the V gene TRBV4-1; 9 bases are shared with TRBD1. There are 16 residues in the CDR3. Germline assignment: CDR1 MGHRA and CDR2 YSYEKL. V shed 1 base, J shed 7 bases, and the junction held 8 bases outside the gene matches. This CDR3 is CASSQVVQGAGQPQHF. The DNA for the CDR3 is TGCGCCAGCAGCCAAGTCGTACAGGGGGCAGGGCAGCCCCAGCATTTT.

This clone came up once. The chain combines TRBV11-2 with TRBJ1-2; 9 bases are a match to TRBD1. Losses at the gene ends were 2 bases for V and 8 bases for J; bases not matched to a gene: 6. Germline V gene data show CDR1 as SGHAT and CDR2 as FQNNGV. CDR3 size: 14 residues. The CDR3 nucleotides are TGTGCCAGCAGCTTAAAACAGGGGGCGGTCGGCTACACCTTC. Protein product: CASSLKQGAVGYTF.

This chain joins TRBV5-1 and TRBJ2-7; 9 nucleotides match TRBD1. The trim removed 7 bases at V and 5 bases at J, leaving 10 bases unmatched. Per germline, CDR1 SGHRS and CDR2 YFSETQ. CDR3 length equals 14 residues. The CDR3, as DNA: TGCGCCAGCGACTCCGGGACAGGGCTCGACGAGCAGTACTTC. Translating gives CASDSGTGLDEQYF.

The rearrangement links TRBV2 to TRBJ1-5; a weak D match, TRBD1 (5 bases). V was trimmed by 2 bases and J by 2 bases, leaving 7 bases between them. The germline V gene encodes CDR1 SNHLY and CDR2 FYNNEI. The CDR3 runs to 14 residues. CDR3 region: CASSEQGGNQPQHF. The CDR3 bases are TGTGCCAGCAGTGAACAGGGCGGCAATCAGCCCCAGCATTTT.

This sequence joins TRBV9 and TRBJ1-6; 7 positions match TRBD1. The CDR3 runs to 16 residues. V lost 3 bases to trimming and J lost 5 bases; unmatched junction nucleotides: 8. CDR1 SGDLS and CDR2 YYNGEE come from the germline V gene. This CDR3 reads CASSGGPGQNNSPLHF. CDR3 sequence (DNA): TGTGCCAGCAGCGGCGGCCCGGGACAGAATAATTCACCCCTCCACTTT.

CDR3: CASSLTTNYGYTF. DNA for the CDR3: TGTGCCAGCAGTCTCACTACTAACTATGGCTACACCTTC. The chain combines TRBV6-5 with TRBJ1-2, with D hard to call. V gave up 5 bases and J gave up 0 bases, with 7 bases separating them. This CDR3 contains 13 residues. CDR1 and CDR2 from the germline V gene are MNHEY and SVGAGI.

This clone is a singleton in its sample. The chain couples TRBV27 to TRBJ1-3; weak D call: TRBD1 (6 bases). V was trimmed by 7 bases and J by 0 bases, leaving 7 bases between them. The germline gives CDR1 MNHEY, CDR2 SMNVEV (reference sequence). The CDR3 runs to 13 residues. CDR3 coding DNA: TGTGCCAGCAAGGACAGCTCTGGAAACACCATATATTTT. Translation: CASKDSSGNTIYF.

DNA for the CDR3: TGTGCCATCAGTGGCTCCGGGAGTGAAGCTTTCTTT. It yields the protein CAISGSGSEAFF. The rearrangement links TRBV10-3 to TRBJ1-1; D call uncertain. Germline CDR1 ENHRY, CDR2 SYGVKD. CDR3 length: 12 residues. With 4 bases removed from V and 7 bases from J, the gap between germline ends came to 10 bases.

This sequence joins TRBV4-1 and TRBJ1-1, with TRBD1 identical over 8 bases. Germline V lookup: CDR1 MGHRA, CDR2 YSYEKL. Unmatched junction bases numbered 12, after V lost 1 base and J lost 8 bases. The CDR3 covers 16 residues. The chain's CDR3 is CASSQVTTGATGEAFF. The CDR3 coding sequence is TGCGCCAGCAGCCAAGTTACGACAGGGGCGACGGGAGAAGCTTTCTTT.

CDR3 residues: CASSNSGSETQYF. CDR3 DNA sequence: TGTGCCAGCTCGAACAGCGGGTCCGAGACCCAGTACTTC. This rearrangement joins TRBV18 to TRBJ2-5; D is perhaps TRBD2 (6 bases). V shed 6 bases and J shed 5 bases, with 13 bases lying between them. This CDR3 has 13 residues. Per the germline V gene, CDR1 is KGHSH and CDR2 is LQKENI.

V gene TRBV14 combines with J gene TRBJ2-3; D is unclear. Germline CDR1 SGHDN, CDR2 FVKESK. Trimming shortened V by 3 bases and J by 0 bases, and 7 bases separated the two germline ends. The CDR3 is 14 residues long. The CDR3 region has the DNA TGTGCCAGCAGCCAGCGTATAAGCACAGATACGCAGTATTTT. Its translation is CASSQRISTDTQYF.

As DNA, the CDR3 is TGCAGTGCCGGAGGGGACACTGAAGCTTTCTTT. It translates to CSAGGDTEAFF. This sequence joins TRBV20-1 and TRBJ1-1; maybe TRBD1 (5 bases). CDR3 length: 11 residues. Trimming removed 6 bases at V and 3 bases at J, with 8 bases between. CDR1 is DFQATT, CDR2 SNEGSKA, per germline (reference sequence).